This T cell receptor (beta chain) emerged from a study of control samples from healthy donors and cancer patients. There are 15 residues in the CDR3. V was clipped by 0 bases and J by 7 bases, with 11 bases between them. The germline gives CDR1 SGDLS, CDR2 YYNGEE. Libraries were prepared by immunoSEQ multiplex PCR; TCRdb keeps only in-frame clonotypes and omits some of them. The table has 150,000 to 180,000 clones, 90% to 95% seen once; the top ten hold around 6.2%. The TCR comes from a man aged 35 to 55 in good health. Input material: blood. This chain links TRBV9 with TRBJ1-6, with TRBD1 as a possible D gene (6 bases). CDR3 DNA sequence: TGTGCCAGCAGCGTAGTGGGGGGCGAGAATTCACCCCTCCACTTT. As protein: CASSVVGGENSPLHF.